Following are 27 T cell receptor beta chains from one sample sequenced in a study of Ad26.COV2.S vaccination and SARS-CoV-2 variants. This sample's treatment: some 19 received Ad26.COV2.S at low or high dose, single or two shots; about 5 received placebo; per-sample allocation not given. Day 63 after the first vaccine or placebo injection was the time point for sampling. Here immunoSEQ multiplex PCR was the method, and the copy in TCRdb shows in-frame clones only, minus some. This sample yields hundreds of thousands of clones, of which around 90% are seen a single time; more than 3% belongs to the top ten. The sequencing here drew on peripheral blood, taken in a trial of Ad26.COV2.S vaccine versus placebo. Receptors originate from a person between 18 and 65 years old who received the Ad26.COV2.S COVID-19 vaccine or a placebo.

This chain connects TRBV7-9 to TRBJ1-1; D uncertain. Deletions cut 6 bases from V and 3 bases from J, with 11 bases between. Germline CDR1 is SEHNR and CDR2 is FQNEAQ (reference sequence). CDR3 size: 13 residues. The CDR3 coding sequence is TGTGCCAGCAGGAGCGGGTGGGACACTGAAGCTTTCTTT. It is translated as CASRSGWDTEAFF.

The rearrangement links TRBV4-2 to TRBJ1-2; D unresolved. The CDR3 has 13 amino acids. V lost 4 bases, J lost 2 bases, and 8 bases lay in between. From germline, CDR1 is LGHNA and CDR2 YNFKEQ. This CDR3 reads CASSPSGNYGYTF. The CDR3 region has the DNA TGTGCCAGCAGCCCTTCGGGGAACTATGGCTACACCTTC.

In this sample, this clone turned up once. This chain uses TRBV7-2 with TRBJ2-3; 11 bases align to TRBD2. Germline CDR1 is SGHTA and CDR2 is FQGNSA. Trimming took 7 bases from V and 6 from J; bases not matched to a gene: 6. The CDR3 covers 14 residues. The DNA for the CDR3 is TGTGCCAGCAAGCTAGCGGGGGGCAGGGATACGCAGTATTTT. Translated: CASKLAGGRDTQYF.

The chain is built from TRBV10-3 and TRBJ2-7; 9 bases are a match to TRBD1. Germline CDR1 is ENHRY and CDR2 is SYGVKD. The CDR3 loop spans 14 amino acids. V shed 2 bases and J 5 bases; nucleotides not matched to a gene: 4. The CDR3 reads CAISEKTGGHEQYF. The CDR3 region has the DNA TGTGCCATCAGTGAGAAAACAGGGGGCCACGAGCAGTACTTC.

CDR3 region: CASSVGAGEKFSYEQYF. The CDR3 DNA sequence: TGTGCCAGCAGCGTAGGGGCAGGGGAAAAATTTTCCTACGAGCAGTACTTC. This chain joins TRBV9 and TRBJ2-7; D may be TRBD1 (6 bases). The germline CDR1 and CDR2 sequences are SGDLS and YYNGEE. The CDR3 runs to 17 residues. The V end was cut by 0 bases, the J end by 1 base, with 17 bases between.

The V call is TRBV2, the J call TRBJ2-5; the match to TRBD2 covers 8 bases. Per the germline V gene, CDR1 is SNHLY and CDR2 is FYNNEI. The CDR3 runs 13 residues. V lost 3 bases to trimming and J lost 5 bases; unmatched junction nucleotides: 2. CDR3 sequence: CASSDSGEETQYF. The CDR3 DNA is TGTGCCAGCAGTGATAGCGGGGAGGAGACCCAGTACTTC.

In DNA, the CDR3 is TGCGCCAGCAGCCAAGAAGATCTTTTAGTTGGACAGGGCCCCGGGGAGCTGTTTTTT. Translating gives CASSQEDLLVGQGPGELFF. The rearrangement uses TRBV4-1 and TRBJ2-2; 8 positions match TRBD1. J was trimmed by 6 bases and V by 0 bases; bases with no gene match: 15. This CDR3 is built from 19 residues. The V gene's germline CDR1 is MGHRA and CDR2 YSYEKL.

This sequence joins TRBV6-1 and TRBJ1-1, with 8 bases matching TRBD1. The V segment lost 2 bases and the J segment 4 bases; nucleotides outside the gene matches: 6. This CDR3 region has 15 residues. Germline CDR1 reads MNHNS; CDR2 reads SASEGT. The CDR3 DNA reads TGTGCCAGCAGTGAACAGGGGGCGCTGGGCACTGAAGCTTTCTTT. Amino acids: CASSEQGALGTEAFF.

For the CDR3, the DNA is TGTGCCTGGACCCCCGACCCCGGGACAGTGGGGTTCCGGGGGGGATACGAGCAGTACTTC. As protein: CAWTPDPGTVGFRGGYEQYF. This rearrangement joins TRBV30 to TRBJ2-7; D perhaps matches TRBD2 (8 bases). The CDR3 runs 20 residues. V lost 4 bases and J lost 4, with 35 bases in between. Germline CDR1 reads GTSNPN; CDR2 reads SVGIG (reference sequence).

In regard to this clone: The same CDR3 can be traced to other DNA sequences in this sample. This chain joins TRBV7-9 and TRBJ1-6; 7 nucleotides line up with TRBD1. The CDR3 loop spans 13 amino acids. J gave up 8 bases and V 5 bases, and 3 bases lay outside the gene matches. In germline, CDR1 is SEHNR, CDR2 FQNEAQ (reference sequence). The CDR3, as DNA: TGTGCCAGCAGCATAGGACAGGATTCACCCCTCCACTTT. This encodes CASSIGQDSPLHF.

This chain links TRBV7-9 with TRBJ1-1, with D unclear. This CDR3 comprises 13 residues. CDR1 and CDR2 (germline): SEHNR, FQNEAQ (reference sequence). V was trimmed by 5 bases and J by 1 base, leaving 8 bases between them. The CDR3: CASSPRGNTEAFF. Here the CDR3 DNA reads TGTGCCAGCAGCCCGAGAGGGAACACTGAAGCTTTCTTT.

The chain links TRBV19 to TRBJ1-1; D ambiguous. The V end was cut by 5 bases, the J end by 1 base, with 8 bases between. The V gene's germline CDR1 is LNHDA and CDR2 SQIVND (reference sequence). This CDR3 contains 13 residues. The CDR3 coding sequence is TGTGCCAGTAGTCCTACGGGGAACACTGAAGCTTTCTTT. It translates to CASSPTGNTEAFF.

V is TRBV9 and J is TRBJ1-4; D gene ambiguous. The CDR3 consists of 16 residues. Trimming shortened V by 2 bases and J by 0 bases, and 11 bases separated the two germline ends. The germline V gene has CDR1 SGDLS and CDR2 YYNGEE. The CDR3 nucleotides read TGTGCCAGCAGCGTCGGCCGGGGTGCAACTAATGAAAAACTGTTTTTT. Protein product: CASSVGRGATNEKLFF.

The chain has TRBV5-4 and TRBJ2-7; unclear D gene. The V gene's germline CDR1 is SGHNT and CDR2 YYREEE (reference sequence). The ends were cut back, 5 bases at V and 7 bases at J, with 13 bases in the middle. The CDR3 totals 12 residues. The CDR3 DNA reads as TGTGCCAGCAGTTCAGAGCGTTTGGAGCAGTACTTC. Translation: CASSSERLEQYF.

CDR3 DNA: TGTGCCAGCAGCTTAGAACGGTCTAGCTACTCCCATACGGGTGAGCAGTTCTTC. Protein: CASSLERSSYSHTGEQFF. The V gene is TRBV7-9, the J gene TRBJ2-1; tentatively, D is TRBD2 (5 bases). The germline gives CDR1 SEHNR, CDR2 FQNEAQ (reference sequence). Trimming removed 1 base from V and 9 bases from J, with 25 bases in between. There are 18 residues in the CDR3.

This chain connects TRBV4-2 to TRBJ2-7; TRBD1 matches 8 bases. The germline V gene has CDR1 LGHNA and CDR2 YNFKEQ. The V gene end was trimmed by 0 bases and the J gene end by 1 base; junction bases not matched to a gene: 2. The CDR3 loop spans 15 amino acids. The CDR3 loop reads CASSQETGASYEQYF. The CDR3, as DNA: TGTGCCAGCAGCCAAGAGACAGGGGCTTCCTACGAGCAGTACTTC.

This chain connects TRBV2 to TRBJ2-5; TRBD1 matches at 8 bases. The CDR3 loop spans 13 amino acids. The junction had 2 bases not matched to a gene; V was cut back by 6 bases and J by 2 bases. Germline assignment: CDR1 SNHLY and CDR2 FYNNEI. CDR3 residues: CASSRTGQETQYF. CDR3 coding DNA: TGTGCCAGCAGCAGGACAGGGCAAGAGACCCAGTACTTC.

This clone was counted once. The chain carries TRBV9 and TRBJ1-1, with D perhaps TRBD1 (5 bases). Per the germline V gene, CDR1 is SGDLS and CDR2 is YYNGEE. V shed 0 bases and J shed 7 bases, with 7 bases lying between them. The CDR3 loop spans 12 amino acids. The DNA for the CDR3 is TGTGCCAGCAGCGTAGTGGGGCGTGAAGCTTTCTTT. This translates into CASSVVGREAFF.

V usage is TRBV30 and J usage is TRBJ1-6, with TRBD1 identical over 12 bases. Germline CDR1 and CDR2: GTSNPN and SVGIG (reference sequence). V dropped 5 bases and J dropped 8; count of bases not matched to a gene: 4. The CDR3 extends over 14 amino acids. The CDR3 DNA is TGTGCCTGGGATGGGACAGGGGGCTATTCACCCCTCCACTTT. Residues: CAWDGTGGYSPLHF.

The gene calls are TRBV19 and TRBJ2-1, with 7 nucleotides matching TRBD1. This CDR3 contains 14 residues. CDR1 is LNHDA, CDR2 SQIVND, per germline (reference sequence). V trimming: 7 bases; J trimming: 4 bases; junction bases outside the gene matches: 7. Here the CDR3 reads CASTRDRYYNEQFF. The CDR3 nucleotides read TGTGCCAGTACCCGGGACAGATATTACAATGAGCAGTTCTTC. The full variable domain, rest sourced from reference TRBV19 and TRBJ2-1, is DGGITQSPKYLFRKEGQNVTLSCEQNLNHDAMYWYRQDPGQGLRLIYYSQIVNDFQKGDIAEGYSVSREKKESFPLTVTSAQKNPTAFYLCASTRDRYYNEQFFGPGTRLTVL.

J is TRBJ2-3 and V is TRBV6-4; maybe TRBD1 (5 bases). CDR1 is MRHNA and CDR2 is SNTAGT in the germline V gene. V was trimmed by 3 bases and J by 2 bases, leaving 12 bases between them. The CDR3 has 15 residues. This CDR3 reads CASSESGWNTDTQYF. The CDR3, as DNA: TGTGCCAGCAGTGAATCAGGGTGGAACACAGATACGCAGTATTTT.

The rearrangement joins TRBV30 to TRBJ1-1; no reliable D call. Trimming stripped 4 bases from V and 5 bases from J, with 14 bases between. The length of the CDR3 is 13 residues. Germline CDR1 is GTSNPN and CDR2 is SVGIG (reference sequence). The CDR3 is CAWTPVSSTEAFF. CDR3 in DNA: TGTGCCTGGACCCCAGTGAGTTCAACTGAAGCTTTCTTT.

In its sample, this clone was seen once. V is TRBV25-1 and J is TRBJ2-7; D is possibly TRBD2 (5 bases). In germline, CDR1 is MGHDK, CDR2 SYGVNS. The CDR3 consists of 13 residues. V lost 3 bases and J 3 bases, leaving 9 bases between the germline ends. CDR3 amino acids: CASSDIARYEQYF. The CDR3 DNA is TGTGCCAGCAGTGACATAGCGCGCTACGAGCAGTACTTC.

The rearrangement uses TRBV4-2 and TRBJ2-5; 9 nucleotides match TRBD2. The V and J ends lost 2 bases and 3 bases, in that order; junction bases with no gene match: 4. This CDR3 is 15 amino acids long. The germline V gene encodes CDR1 LGHNA and CDR2 YNFKEQ. This CDR3 reads CASSQQRLAEETQYF. In DNA, the CDR3 is TGTGCCAGCAGCCAACAGCGACTAGCGGAAGAGACCCAGTACTTC.

The chain recombines TRBV5-4 with TRBJ2-1; 7 nucleotides match TRBD2. The ends lost 5 bases at V and 4 bases at J; junction bases unmatched: 9. There are 15 residues in the CDR3. The V gene's germline CDR1 is SGHNT and CDR2 YYREEE (reference sequence). CDR3 protein: CASSSSGAVYNEQFF. DNA of the CDR3: TGTGCCAGCAGTTCCAGCGGGGCAGTTTACAATGAGCAGTTCTTC.

The J gene is TRBJ2-2, the V gene TRBV4-1; 9 bases line up with TRBD1. Germline V gene lookup returns CDR1 MGHRA and CDR2 YSYEKL. This CDR3 region has 16 residues. V shed 4 bases and J 2 bases; nucleotides not matched to a gene: 5. The DNA of the CDR3 is TGCGCCAGCAGCCTAGAGGGACAGGGAAACACCGGGGAGCTGTTTTTT. The encoded protein is CASSLEGQGNTGELFF.

V gene TRBV5-1 combines with J gene TRBJ1-2, with 8 nucleotides matching TRBD1. Losses at the gene ends were 4 bases for V and 4 bases for J; bases not matched to a gene: 6. Per the germline V gene, CDR1 is SGHRS and CDR2 is YFSETQ. The CDR3 has 14 amino acids. The CDR3 nucleotides are TGCGCCAGCAGCGAACAGGGGGTCCCCTATGGCTACACCTTC. This codes for CASSEQGVPYGYTF.